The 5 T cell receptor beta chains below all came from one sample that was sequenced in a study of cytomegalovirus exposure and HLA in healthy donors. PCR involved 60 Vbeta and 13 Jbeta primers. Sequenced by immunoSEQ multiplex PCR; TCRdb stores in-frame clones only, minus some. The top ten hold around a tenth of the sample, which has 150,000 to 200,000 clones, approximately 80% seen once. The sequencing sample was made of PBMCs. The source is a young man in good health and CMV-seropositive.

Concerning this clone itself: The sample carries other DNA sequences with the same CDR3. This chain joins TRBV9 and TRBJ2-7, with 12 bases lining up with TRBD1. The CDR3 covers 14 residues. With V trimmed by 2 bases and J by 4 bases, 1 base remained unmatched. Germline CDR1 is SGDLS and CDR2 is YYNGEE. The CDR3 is CASSVGQGAYEQYF. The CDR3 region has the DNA TGTGCCAGCAGCGTGGGACAGGGGGCTTACGAGCAGTACTTC.

CDR3 sequence (DNA): TGTGCCAGCAGCTTCTGGGCTAAGGATGAGCAGTTCTTC. This translates into CASSFWAKDEQFF. The V call is TRBV5-4, the J call TRBJ2-1; D not certain. Germline lookup yields CDR1 SGHNT and CDR2 YYREEE (reference sequence). This CDR3 has 13 amino acids. V was cut by 2 bases and J by 8 bases, with 11 bases left in between.

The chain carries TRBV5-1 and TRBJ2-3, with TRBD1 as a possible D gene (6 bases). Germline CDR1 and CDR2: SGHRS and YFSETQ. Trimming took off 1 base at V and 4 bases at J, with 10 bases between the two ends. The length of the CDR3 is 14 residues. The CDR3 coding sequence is TGCGCCAGCAGCTTGTCCAGGGGTGCAGATACGCAGTATTTT. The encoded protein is CASSLSRGADTQYF.

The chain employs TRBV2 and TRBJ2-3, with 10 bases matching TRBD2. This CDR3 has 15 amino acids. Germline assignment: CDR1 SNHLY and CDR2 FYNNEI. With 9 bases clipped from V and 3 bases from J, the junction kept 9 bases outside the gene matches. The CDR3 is CASTIAGGRTDTQYF. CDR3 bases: TGTGCCAGTACTATAGCGGGAGGACGGACAGATACGCAGTATTTT. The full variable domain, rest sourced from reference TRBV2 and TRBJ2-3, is EPEVTQTPSHQVTQMGQEVILRCVPISNHLYFYWYRQILGQKVEFLVSFYNNEISEKSEIFDDQFSVERPDGSNFTLKIRSTKLEDSAMYFCASTIAGGRTDTQYFGPGTRLTVL.

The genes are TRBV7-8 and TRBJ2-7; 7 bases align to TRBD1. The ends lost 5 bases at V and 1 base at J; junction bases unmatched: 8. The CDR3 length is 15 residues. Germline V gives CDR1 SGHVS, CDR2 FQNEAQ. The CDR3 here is CASSATGATSYEQYF. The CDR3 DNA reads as TGTGCCAGCAGCGCAACAGGGGCTACTTCCTACGAGCAGTACTTC. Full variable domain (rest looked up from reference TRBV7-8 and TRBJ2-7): GAGVSQSPRYKVAKRGQDVALRCDPISGHVSLFWYQQALGQGPEFLTYFQNEAQLDKSGLPSDRFFAERPEGSVSTLKIQRTQQEDSAVYLCASSATGATSYEQYFGPGTRLTVT.